This T cell receptor (beta chain) was retrieved from a study of OX40 agonist ivuxolimab in advanced cancers. Study information: The dose of intravenous ivuxolimab that patients received every 2 weeks ranged from 0.01 to 10 mg/kg. Checkpoint inhibitors had been given previously to 40% of patients. Study outcomes and limitations: CD8+ T cells averaged more expanded clones than CD4+.

Regarding this clone: Its specificity is not known.

TCRdb keeps only in-frame clones here, not all; method: immunoSEQ multiplex PCR. This sample has roughly 80,000 clones, with 75% to 90% found just once. The J segment lost 3 bases and the V segment lost 6 bases, leaving 7 bases of the junction unmatched. Germline V lookup: CDR1 MNHEY, CDR2 SMNVEV (reference sequence). This CDR3 has 15 residues. The chain joins TRBV27 to TRBJ2-5, with TRBD2 identical over 10 bases. The source is an adult with an advanced solid tumor such as melanoma, head and neck, liver or kidney cancer. The sequences come from CD4+ or CD8+ T cells sorted from blood, collected in a trial of the OX40 agonist ivuxolimab. CDR3 amino acids: CASRKAGGLEETQYF. The CDR3 DNA reads TGTGCCAGCAGAAAAGCGGGGGGGCTTGAAGAGACCCAGTACTTC.